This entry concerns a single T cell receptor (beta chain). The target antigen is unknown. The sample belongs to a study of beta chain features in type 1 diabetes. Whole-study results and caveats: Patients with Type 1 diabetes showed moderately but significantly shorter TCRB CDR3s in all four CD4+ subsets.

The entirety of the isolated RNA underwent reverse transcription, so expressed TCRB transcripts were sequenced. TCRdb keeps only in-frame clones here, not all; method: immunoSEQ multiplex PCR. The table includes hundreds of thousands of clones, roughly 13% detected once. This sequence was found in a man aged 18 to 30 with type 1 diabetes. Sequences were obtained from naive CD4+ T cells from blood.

The DNA for the CDR3 is TGCGCCAGCAGCCAAGGAACCGGCCCGTATAGCAATCAGCCCCAGCATTTT. It codes for CASSQGTGPYSNQPQHF. This chain joins TRBV4-3 and TRBJ1-5, with D hard to call. Germline lookup yields CDR1 LGHNA and CDR2 YSLEER. The CDR3 loop spans 17 amino acids. V was shortened by 1 base and J by 0 bases, with 13 bases between the two germline ends.